The 20 T cell receptor beta chains presented below share a single source sample, sequenced in a study of cytomegalovirus exposure and HLA in healthy donors. Only in-frame clones appear in the TCRdb table, and some are missing; sequencing was by immunoSEQ multiplex PCR. The data show fewer than 200,000 clones, with about 80% seen just once and approximately 2.9% held by the top ten. Sequencing was performed on PBMCs. Every receptor here comes from a woman aged 18-29 years in good health and CMV-seropositive.

V is TRBV7-3 and J is TRBJ1-2; a weak D match, TRBD1 (5 bases). V was shortened by 3 bases and J by 6 bases, with 17 bases between the two germline ends. This CDR3 is 15 amino acids long. The germline V gene encodes CDR1 SGHTA and CDR2 FQGTGA. Written as DNA, the CDR3 is TGTGCCAGCAGCTTGATAGGCCAGGGCGACGATGGCTACACCTTC. It yields the protein CASSLIGQGDDGYTF.

The chain uses TRBV11-2 and TRBJ1-2; the D gene is possibly TRBD1 (6 bases). The V and J ends lost 2 bases and 4 bases respectively, with 17 bases between them. Germline CDR1 reads SGHAT; CDR2 reads FQNNGV. The CDR3 extends over 16 amino acids. The CDR3 bases are TGTGCCAGCAGCTTAATGGGCTTCCGGGACACCTATGGCTACACCTTC. It translates to CASSLMGFRDTYGYTF.

V and J are TRBV4-2 and TRBJ2-3, with 9 nucleotides matching TRBD2. The CDR3 has 18 amino acids. Germline assignment: CDR1 LGHNA and CDR2 YNFKEQ. J was trimmed by 2 bases and V by 0 bases; bases with no gene match: 9. The CDR3 DNA follows: TGTGCCAGCAGCCAAGATAGTGCTAGCGGGGTGATCACAGATACGCAGTATTTT. It is translated as CASSQDSASGVITDTQYF.

DNA of the CDR3: TGTGCCAGCGGGACTAGCGGCCAAGAGACCCAGTACTTC. Its protein product is CASGTSGQETQYF. The J gene is TRBJ2-5, the V gene TRBV7-9; 11 positions match TRBD2. The CDR3 is 13 residues long. Germline V gene data show CDR1 as SEHNR and CDR2 as FQNEAQ (reference sequence). J was trimmed by 1 base and V by 8 bases; bases with no gene match: 0.

The chain links TRBV18 to TRBJ1-2; D gene ambiguous. Germline V gene lookup returns CDR1 KGHSH and CDR2 LQKENI. V lost 2 bases to trimming and J lost 2 bases, with 6 bases between them. This CDR3 region has 13 residues. The CDR3 bases are TGTGCCAGCTCACCAGAGGCGAACTATGGCTACACCTTC. Translation: CASSPEANYGYTF.

This chain uses TRBV7-6 with TRBJ1-1, with D perhaps matching TRBD1 (6 bases). The CDR3 length is 13 residues. Trimming took 5 bases from V and 2 from J, leaving 9 bases between them. CDR1 and CDR2 (germline): SGHVS, FNYEAQ. CDR3 DNA: TGTGCCAGCAGCGACAGGCCCAACACTGAAGCTTTCTTT. It codes for CASSDRPNTEAFF. Drawing the rest from reference TRBV7-6 and TRBJ1-1, the complete variable domain is GAGVSQSPRYKVTKRGQDVALRCDPISGHVSLYWYRQALGQGPEFLTYFNYEAQQDKSGLPNDRFSAERPEGSISTLTIQRTEQRDSAMYRCASSDRPNTEAFFGQGTRLTVV.

This sequence joins TRBV4-1 and TRBJ2-5, with TRBD2 matching over 8 bases. In germline, CDR1 is MGHRA, CDR2 YSYEKL. V lost 0 bases, J lost 5 bases, and 5 bases stayed unmatched. This CDR3 comprises 15 residues. The CDR3 DNA follows: TGCGCCAGCAGCCAAGAGAGGGGACTAGTTGAGACCCAGTACTTC. As protein: CASSQERGLVETQYF.

The chain couples TRBV27 to TRBJ1-5; D call uncertain. Germline loops: CDR1 MNHEY, CDR2 SMNVEV (reference sequence). There are 18 residues in the CDR3. V lost 1 base, J lost 0 bases, and 16 bases lay in between. CDR3: CASSLFGLSFYSNQPQHF. DNA for the CDR3: TGTGCCAGCAGTTTATTTGGTCTCTCATTCTATAGCAATCAGCCCCAGCATTTT.

The V gene is TRBV7-3, the J gene TRBJ2-3; D is possibly TRBD2 (6 bases). The V end was cut by 1 base, the J end by 4 bases, with 15 bases between. Germline V gene data show CDR1 as SGHTA and CDR2 as FQGTGA. CDR3 length: 16 residues. The CDR3 here is CASSLNPGGAADTQYF. CDR3 DNA sequence: TGTGCCAGCAGCTTAAACCCCGGCGGGGCGGCAGATACGCAGTATTTT.

The CDR3 reads CASSQQPTEYNEQFF. The DNA of the CDR3 is TGCGCCAGCAGCCAACAACCGACAGAATACAATGAGCAGTTCTTC. The chain has TRBV4-1 and TRBJ2-1; D perhaps matches TRBD1 (5 bases). CDR1 is MGHRA, CDR2 YSYEKL, per germline. CDR3 length: 15 residues. Trimming stripped 2 bases from V and 4 bases from J, with 12 bases between.

The V gene is TRBV7-9, the J gene TRBJ2-7; TRBD2 matches 8 bases. The trim removed 5 bases at V and 0 bases at J, leaving 9 bases unmatched. This CDR3 has 16 residues. CDR1 is SEHNR, CDR2 FQNEAQ, per germline (reference sequence). The CDR3 spells CASSRLTSGSSYEQYF. DNA of the CDR3: TGTGCCAGCAGCAGACTTACTAGCGGCAGCTCCTACGAGCAGTACTTC.

On this clone: A much larger clone sits a single nucleotide away, making a read error possible. The chain employs TRBV6-5 and TRBJ2-7, with TRBD2 matching 13 bases. This CDR3 is built from 15 residues. V lost 5 bases and J lost 2; bases outside the gene matches: 3. Germline V gene data show CDR1 as MNHEY and CDR2 as SVGAGI. The chain's CDR3 is CASSQTSGGTYEQYF. The DNA for the CDR3 is TGTGCCAGCAGTCAGACTAGCGGGGGGACCTACGAGCAGTACTTC.

The genes are TRBV18 and TRBJ2-3; TRBD2 might be the D (6 bases). There are 15 residues in the CDR3. The ends were cut back, 2 bases at V and 2 bases at J, with 11 bases in the middle. The germline V gene has CDR1 KGHSH and CDR2 LQKENI. CDR3 loop: CASSPLPGDTDTQYF. The CDR3 DNA reads TGTGCCAGCTCACCATTGCCGGGGGACACAGATACGCAGTATTTT.

This chain links TRBV2 with TRBJ1-5, with a tentative D call TRBD1 (6 bases). Between the trimmed V and J ends, which lost 6 bases and 0 bases, there was a span of 12 bases. This CDR3 has 15 amino acids. Germline CDR1 is SNHLY and CDR2 is FYNNEI. In nucleotides, the CDR3 is TGTGCCAGCAGCCGCAGGGGTAATAGCAATCAGCCCCAGCATTTT. Encoded protein: CASSRRGNSNQPQHF.

The CDR3 reads CATSRGGTSRTYEQYF. As DNA, the CDR3 is TGTGCCACCAGCAGGGGCGGGACCTCGAGGACCTACGAGCAGTACTTC. J is TRBJ2-7 and V is TRBV15, with D possibly matching TRBD2 (6 bases). Germline V gene lookup returns CDR1 LNHNV and CDR2 YYDKDF (reference sequence). The V gene lost 3 bases and the J gene lost 2 bases, with 17 bases spanning the gap. The length of the CDR3 is 16 residues. The complete variable domain, with remaining parts taken from reference TRBV15 and TRBJ2-7, reads DAMVIQNPRYQVTQFGKPVTLSCSQTLNHNVMYWYQQKSSQAPKLLFHYYDKDFNNEADTPDNFQSRRPNTSFCFLDIRSPGLGDTAMYLCATSRGGTSRTYEQYFGPGTRLTVT.

The chain carries TRBV4-2 and TRBJ2-1, with 8 bases identical to TRBD1. V gave up 1 base and J gave up 7 bases; unmatched junction bases: 9. The CDR3 extends over 16 amino acids. The germline V gene has CDR1 LGHNA and CDR2 YNFKEQ. The CDR3 nucleotides are TGTGCCAGCAGCCAAGGACTCGGACAGGGAACAAATGAGCAGTTCTTC. Residues: CASSQGLGQGTNEQFF.

The chain employs TRBV13 and TRBJ2-3; D unresolved. CDR1 is PRHDT, CDR2 FYEKMQ, per germline (reference sequence). The CDR3 totals 15 residues. Trimming removed 2 bases at V and 0 bases at J, with 9 bases between. CDR3 loop: CASSLREESTDTQYF. The CDR3 region has the DNA TGTGCCAGCAGCTTACGAGAGGAAAGCACAGATACGCAGTATTTT.

The chain employs TRBV15 and TRBJ2-7, with D unclear. V shed 0 bases and J shed 3 bases, with 12 bases lying between them. Germline V gives CDR1 LNHNV, CDR2 YYDKDF (reference sequence). The length of the CDR3 is 15 residues. For the CDR3, the DNA is TGTGCCACCAGCAGAGATCATTTCGGCGGCTACGAGCAGTACTTC. Encoded protein: CATSRDHFGGYEQYF.

V gene TRBV4-1 combines with J gene TRBJ2-7; 8 bases align to TRBD1. V was clipped by 0 bases and J by 0 bases; unmatched bases: 4. The CDR3 has 16 amino acids. Germline V CDR1 and CDR2: MGHRA, YSYEKL. As DNA, the CDR3 is TGCGCCAGCAGCCAAGAACCGGACAGGGCCTCCTACGAGCAGTACTTC. Translated: CASSQEPDRASYEQYF.

The chain is built from TRBV18 and TRBJ1-4; D is undetermined. CDR3 size: 15 residues. Trimming removed 4 bases at V and 6 bases at J, with 15 bases between. Looked up from germline, CDR1 is KGHSH and CDR2 is LQKENI. The CDR3 here is CASSHQTRRDEKLFF. The CDR3 DNA sequence: TGTGCCAGCTCACATCAAACGCGCCGGGATGAAAAACTGTTTTTT.